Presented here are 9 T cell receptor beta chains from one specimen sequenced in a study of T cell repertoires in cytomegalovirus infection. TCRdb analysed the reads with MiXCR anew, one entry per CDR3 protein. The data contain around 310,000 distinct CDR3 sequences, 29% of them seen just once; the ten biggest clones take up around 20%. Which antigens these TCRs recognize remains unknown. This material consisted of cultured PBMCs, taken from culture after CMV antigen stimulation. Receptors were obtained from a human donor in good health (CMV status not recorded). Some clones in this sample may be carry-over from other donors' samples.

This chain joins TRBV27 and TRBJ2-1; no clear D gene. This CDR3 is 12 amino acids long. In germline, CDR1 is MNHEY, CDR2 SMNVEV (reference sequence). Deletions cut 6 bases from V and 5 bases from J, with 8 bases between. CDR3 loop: CASSQHHNEQFF. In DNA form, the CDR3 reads TGTGCCAGCAGCCAGCACCACAATGAGCAGTTCTTC.

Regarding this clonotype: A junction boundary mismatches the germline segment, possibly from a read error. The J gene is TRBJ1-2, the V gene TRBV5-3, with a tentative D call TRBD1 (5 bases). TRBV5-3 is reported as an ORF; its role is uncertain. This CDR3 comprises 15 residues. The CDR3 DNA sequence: TGTGCCAGCAGCTCTAGGGACGGTGCCATAGGGGGCTACACCTTC. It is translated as CASSSRDGAIGGYTF.

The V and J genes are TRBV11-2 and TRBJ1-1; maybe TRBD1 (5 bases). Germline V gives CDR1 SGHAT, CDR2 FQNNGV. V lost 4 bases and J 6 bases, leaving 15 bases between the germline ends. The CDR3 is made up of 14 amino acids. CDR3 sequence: CASSSRKVRAEAFF. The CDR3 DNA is TGTGCCAGCAGCTCAAGGAAGGTCAGGGCTGAAGCTTTCTTT.

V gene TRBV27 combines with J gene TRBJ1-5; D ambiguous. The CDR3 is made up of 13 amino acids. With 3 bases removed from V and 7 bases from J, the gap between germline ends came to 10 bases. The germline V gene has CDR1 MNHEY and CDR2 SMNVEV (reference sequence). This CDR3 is CASSLSKRQPQHF. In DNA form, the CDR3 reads TGTGCCAGCAGTTTGAGTAAGAGGCAGCCCCAGCATTTT.

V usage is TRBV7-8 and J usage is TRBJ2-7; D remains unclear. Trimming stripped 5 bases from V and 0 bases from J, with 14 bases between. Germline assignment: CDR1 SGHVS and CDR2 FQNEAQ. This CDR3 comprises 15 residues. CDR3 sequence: CASSRSSITSYEQYF. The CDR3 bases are TGTGCCAGCAGCCGTTCCAGCATTACCTCCTACGAGCAGTACTTC.

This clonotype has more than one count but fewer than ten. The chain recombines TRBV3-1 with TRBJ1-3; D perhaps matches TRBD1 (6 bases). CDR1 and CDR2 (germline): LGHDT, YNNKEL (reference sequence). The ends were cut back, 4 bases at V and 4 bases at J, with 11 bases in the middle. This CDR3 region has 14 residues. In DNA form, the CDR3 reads TGTGCCAGCAGCCTCCAGGGGTACGGAAACACCATATATTTT. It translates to CASSLQGYGNTIYF.

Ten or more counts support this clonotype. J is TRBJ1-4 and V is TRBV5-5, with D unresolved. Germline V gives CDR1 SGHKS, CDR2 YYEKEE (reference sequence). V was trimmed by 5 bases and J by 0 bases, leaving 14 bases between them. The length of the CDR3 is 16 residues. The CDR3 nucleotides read TGTGCCAGCAGTGAAAACGGAATCTCAACTAATGAAAAACTGTTTTTT. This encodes CASSENGISTNEKLFF.

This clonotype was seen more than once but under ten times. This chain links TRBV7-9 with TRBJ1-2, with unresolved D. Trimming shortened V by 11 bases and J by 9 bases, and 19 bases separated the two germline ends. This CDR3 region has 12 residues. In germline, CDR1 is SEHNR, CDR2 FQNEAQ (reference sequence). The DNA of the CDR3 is TGTGCCGGCGGTGGGAGGGAGTGGAGCTACACCTTC. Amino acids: CAGGGREWSYTF. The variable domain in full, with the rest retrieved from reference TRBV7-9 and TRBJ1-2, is DTGVSQNPRHKITKRGQNVTFRCDPISEHNRLYWYRQTLGQGPEFLTYFQNEAQLEKSRLLSDRFSAERPKGSFSTLEIQRTEQGDSAMYLCAGGGREWSYTFGSGTRLTVV.

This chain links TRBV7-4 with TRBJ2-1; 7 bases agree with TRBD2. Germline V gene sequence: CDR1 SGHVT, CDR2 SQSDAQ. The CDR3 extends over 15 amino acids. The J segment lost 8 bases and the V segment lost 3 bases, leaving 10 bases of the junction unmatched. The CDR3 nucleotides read TGTGCCAGCAGCTTGGGGCCGGGGGGAAGAGATGAGCAGTTCTTC. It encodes CASSLGPGGRDEQFF.